A single sample is the source of the 4 T cell receptor beta chains below, sequenced in a study of blood T cells in healthy people across ages. The use of a sample-barcoded 5' primer and a J-beta primer mix characterized a second PCR of about 7 to 12 cycles. TCRdb itself ran the 5' RACE reads through MiXCR, one entry per CDR3 protein. The sample lists 1.5 million to 2 million distinct CDR3 sequences, roughly 50% seen once, with 2.1% in the top ten. Sequencing input: blood. The receptors were sampled from a woman aged 40 to 55 in good health.

In this sample, this clonotype turned up a few times. The V gene is TRBV20-1, the J gene TRBJ2-3; 9 positions agree with TRBD2. This CDR3 spans 17 amino acids. Germline trimming cut 3 bases from V and 3 bases from J; bases unmatched to any gene: 13. Germline CDR1 and CDR2: DFQATT and SNEGSKA (reference sequence). CDR3 sequence: CSASLRPSGEGTDTQYF. In DNA, the CDR3 is TGCAGTGCTAGCTTACGGCCTAGCGGGGAGGGGACAGATACGCAGTATTTT.

The V call is TRBV9, the J call TRBJ2-6, with D perhaps TRBD2 (6 bases). Per the germline V gene, CDR1 is SGDLS and CDR2 is YYNGEE. V was pared by 2 bases and J by 4 bases, with 16 bases between. This CDR3 is 17 amino acids long. The CDR3 region has the DNA TGTGCCAGCAGCGTCGGACGGGGGTCAGGCGGGGCCAACGTCCTGACTTTC. It codes for CASSVGRGSGGANVLTF.

This clonotype appeared a few times. CDR3 in amino acids: CASTRTSGGAGDTQYF. CDR3 sequence (DNA): TGTGCCAGCACCCGGACTAGCGGGGGGGCCGGAGATACGCAGTATTTT. The chain employs TRBV12-3 or TRBV12-4 and TRBJ2-3; TRBD2 agrees at 15 bases. The length of the CDR3 is 16 residues. Trimming at V came to 7 bases and at J to 5 bases, leaving 7 bases not matched to a gene.

In this sample, this clonotype turned up a few times. The rearrangement uses TRBV29-1 and TRBJ1-2, with no clear D. Germline assignment: CDR1 SQVTM and CDR2 ANQGSEA. V shed 5 bases and J shed 7 bases, with 5 bases lying between them. The CDR3 runs to 9 residues. The CDR3 protein is CSVSPGYTF. The CDR3 DNA follows: TGCAGCGTTTCCCCTGGCTACACCTTC.